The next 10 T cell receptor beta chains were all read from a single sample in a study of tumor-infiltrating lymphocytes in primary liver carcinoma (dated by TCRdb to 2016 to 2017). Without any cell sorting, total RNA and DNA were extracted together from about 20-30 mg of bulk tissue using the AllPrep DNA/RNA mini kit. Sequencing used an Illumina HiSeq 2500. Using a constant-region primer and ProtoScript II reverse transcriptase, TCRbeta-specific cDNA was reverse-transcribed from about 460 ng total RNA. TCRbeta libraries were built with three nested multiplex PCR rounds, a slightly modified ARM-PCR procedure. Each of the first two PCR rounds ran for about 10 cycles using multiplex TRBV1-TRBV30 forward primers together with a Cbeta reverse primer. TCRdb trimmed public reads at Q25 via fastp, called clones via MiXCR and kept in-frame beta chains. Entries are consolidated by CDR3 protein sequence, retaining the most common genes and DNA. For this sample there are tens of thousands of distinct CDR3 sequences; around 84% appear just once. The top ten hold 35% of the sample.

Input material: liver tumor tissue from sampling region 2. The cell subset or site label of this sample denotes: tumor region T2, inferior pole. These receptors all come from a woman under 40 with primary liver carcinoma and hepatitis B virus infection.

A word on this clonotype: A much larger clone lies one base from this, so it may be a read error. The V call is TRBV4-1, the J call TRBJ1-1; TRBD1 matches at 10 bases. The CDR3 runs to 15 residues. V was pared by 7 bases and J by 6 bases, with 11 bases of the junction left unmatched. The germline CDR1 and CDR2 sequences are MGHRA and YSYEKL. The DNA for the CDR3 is TGCGCCAGCAACCCTAGGGGGACAGGGGTCCCTGAAGCTTTCTTT. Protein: CASNPRGTGVPEAFF.

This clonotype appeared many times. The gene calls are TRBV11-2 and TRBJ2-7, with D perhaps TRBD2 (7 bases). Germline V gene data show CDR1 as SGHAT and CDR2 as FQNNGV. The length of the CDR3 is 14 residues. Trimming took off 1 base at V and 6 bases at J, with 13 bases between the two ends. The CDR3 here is CASSLVGGLGEQYF. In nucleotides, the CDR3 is TGTGCCAGCAGCTTAGTGGGGGGGCTTGGCGAGCAGTACTTC.

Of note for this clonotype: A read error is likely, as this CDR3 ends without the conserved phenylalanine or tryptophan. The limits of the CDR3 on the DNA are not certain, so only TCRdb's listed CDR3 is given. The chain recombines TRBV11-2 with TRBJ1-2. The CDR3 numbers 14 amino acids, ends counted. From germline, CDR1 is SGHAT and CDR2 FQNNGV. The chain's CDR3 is CACSLDGMAGRGYT.

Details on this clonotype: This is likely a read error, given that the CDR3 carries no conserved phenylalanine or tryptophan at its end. The CDR3 region has the DNA TGCGCCAGCAGCCTCTCTAGTGGTGATACCTACGAGCAGTACTTA. Translating gives CASSLSSGDTYEQYL. This chain connects TRBV5-1 to TRBJ2-7; D remains unclear. There are 15 residues in the CDR3. Germline loops: CDR1 SGHRS, CDR2 YFSETQ. Trimming removed 4 bases at V and 2 bases at J, with 16 bases between.

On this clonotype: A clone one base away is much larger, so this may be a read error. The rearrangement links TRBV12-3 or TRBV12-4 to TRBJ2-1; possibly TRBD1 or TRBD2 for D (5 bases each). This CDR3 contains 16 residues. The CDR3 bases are TGTGCCAGCAGTTTCAGAGGGGCTAGCACCTACATTGAGCAGTTCTTC. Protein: CASSFRGASTYIEQFF.

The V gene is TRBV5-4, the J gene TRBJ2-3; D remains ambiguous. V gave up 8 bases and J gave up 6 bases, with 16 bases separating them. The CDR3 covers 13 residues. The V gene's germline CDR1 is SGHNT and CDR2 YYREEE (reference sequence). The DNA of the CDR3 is TGTGCCAGTAGCCCGAAGTTGGTGGATACGCAGTATTTT. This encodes CASSPKLVDTQYF. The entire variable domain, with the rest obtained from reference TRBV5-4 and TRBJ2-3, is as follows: ETGVTQSPTHLIKTRGQQVTLRCSSQSGHNTVSWYQQALGQGPQFIFQYYREEENGRGNFPPRFSGLQFPNYSSELNVNALELDDSALYLCASSPKLVDTQYFGPGTRLTVL.

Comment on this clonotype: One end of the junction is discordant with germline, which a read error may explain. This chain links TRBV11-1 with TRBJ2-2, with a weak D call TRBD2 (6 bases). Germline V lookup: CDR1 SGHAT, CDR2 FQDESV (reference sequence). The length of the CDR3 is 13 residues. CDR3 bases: TGTGTCAGCAGCTTACTAGCTGGCGGGGACCTGTTTTTT. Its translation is CVSSLLAGGDLFF.

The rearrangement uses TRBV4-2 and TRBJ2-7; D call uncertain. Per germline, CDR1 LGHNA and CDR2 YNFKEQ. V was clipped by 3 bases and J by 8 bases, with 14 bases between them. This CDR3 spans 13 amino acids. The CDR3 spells CASSQYMVNKQYF. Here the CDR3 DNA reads TGTGCCAGCAGCCAGTACATGGTGAACAAGCAGTACTTC.

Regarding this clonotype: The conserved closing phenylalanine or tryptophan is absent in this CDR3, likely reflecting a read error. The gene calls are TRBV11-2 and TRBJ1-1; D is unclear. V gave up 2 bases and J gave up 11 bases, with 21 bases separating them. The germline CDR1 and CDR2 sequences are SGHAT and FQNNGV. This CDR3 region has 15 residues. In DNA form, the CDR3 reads TGTGCCAGCAGCTTACAAAGAGGGAGGTTAAATGAGGCTTTCCTT. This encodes CASSLQRGRLNEAFL.

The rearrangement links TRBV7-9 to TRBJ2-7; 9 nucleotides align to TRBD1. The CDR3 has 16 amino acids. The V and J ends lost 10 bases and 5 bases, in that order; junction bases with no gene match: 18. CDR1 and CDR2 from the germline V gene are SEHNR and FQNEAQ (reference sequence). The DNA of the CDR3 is TGTGCCATCCGCCCCAAACAGGGGGCCGGTCAGAACGAGCAGTACTTC. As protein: CAIRPKQGAGQNEQYF.